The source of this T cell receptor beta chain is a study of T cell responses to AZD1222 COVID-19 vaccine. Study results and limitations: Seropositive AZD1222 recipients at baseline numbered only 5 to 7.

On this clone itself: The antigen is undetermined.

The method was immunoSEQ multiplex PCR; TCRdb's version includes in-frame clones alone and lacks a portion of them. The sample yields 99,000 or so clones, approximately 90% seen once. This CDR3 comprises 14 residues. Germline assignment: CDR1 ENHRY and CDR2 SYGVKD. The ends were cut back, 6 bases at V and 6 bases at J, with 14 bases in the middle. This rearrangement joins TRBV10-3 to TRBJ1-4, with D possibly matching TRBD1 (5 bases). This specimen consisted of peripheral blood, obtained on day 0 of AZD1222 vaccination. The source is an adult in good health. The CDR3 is CAISPGGGDEKLFF. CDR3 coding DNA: TGTGCCATCAGCCCCGGTGGGGGGGATGAAAAACTGTTTTTT.